The 11 T cell receptor beta chains in this list originate from one sample, sequenced in a study of response to subunit inactivated influenza vaccine. One entry per CDR3 protein, called by TCRdb with MiXCR from the RT-PCR reads. Here the sample spans about 570,000 distinct CDR3 sequences, 10% to 12% being singletons. These data were likewise used in another study, on T cells expressing NK-cell markers. From that second work: Libraries used 5'RACE template switching adding universal primer site and UMIs.

The specimen was PBMCs from blood, collected on the day of vaccination. Receptors originate from a man aged 45-60 years who received an inactivated influenza vaccine.

Only a few counts were recorded for this clonotype. The chain is built from TRBV24-1 and TRBJ2-1; TRBD2 might be the D (7 bases). CDR3 length equals 11 residues. The V gene's germline CDR1 is KGHDR and CDR2 SFDVKD. Trimming removed 9 bases at V and 6 bases at J, with 8 bases between. For the CDR3, the DNA is TGTGCCACCGGGGGGGCCAATGAGCAGTTCTTC. It is translated as CATGGANEQFF.

This clonotype has ten or more counts. The chain carries TRBV4-2 and TRBJ2-1; no clear D. The CDR3 is 16 residues long. The V gene lost 0 bases and the J gene lost 1 base, with 10 bases spanning the gap. Germline CDR1 is LGHNA and CDR2 is YNFKEQ. This CDR3 is CASSQDPKSSYNEQFF. The CDR3 coding sequence is TGTGCCAGCAGCCAAGATCCGAAATCTTCCTACAATGAGCAGTTCTTC.

This clonotype turned up a few times. The J gene is TRBJ2-1, the V gene TRBV29-1; 8 bases are shared with TRBD1. Germline CDR1 reads SQVTM; CDR2 reads ANQGSEA. The CDR3 totals 13 residues. The CDR3 sequence is CSQTGAFYNEQFF. The CDR3 nucleotides read TGCAGTCAGACAGGGGCATTCTACAATGAGCAGTTCTTC.

This clonotype was seen only a few times. This chain links TRBV20-1 with TRBJ2-2; D perhaps matches TRBD1 (6 bases). The V and J ends lost 6 bases and 6 bases respectively, with 8 bases between them. CDR3 length: 11 residues. CDR1 is DFQATT, CDR2 SNEGSKA, per germline (reference sequence). The CDR3 here is CSADRPGELFF. In nucleotides, the CDR3 is TGCAGTGCCGACAGGCCCGGGGAGCTGTTTTTT.

The table lists this clonotype with a few counts. J is TRBJ2-5 and V is TRBV29-1, with D unclear. Germline V lookup: CDR1 SQVTM, CDR2 ANQGSEA. Trimming removed 1 base from V and 1 base from J, with 7 bases in between. The CDR3 length is 13 residues. The CDR3, as DNA: TGCAGCGTTGAAGGGTCTCGCCAAGAGACCCAGTACTTC. Translation: CSVEGSRQETQYF.

The rearrangement uses TRBV5-1 and TRBJ2-5; 15 bases fit TRBD2. Germline lookup yields CDR1 SGHRS and CDR2 YFSETQ. V was pared by 2 bases and J by 2 bases, with 1 base of the junction left unmatched. The CDR3 runs 16 residues. CDR3 residues: CASSFGLAGGQETQYF. In nucleotides, the CDR3 is TGCGCCAGCAGCTTCGGACTAGCGGGGGGGCAAGAGACCCAGTACTTC.

The chain carries TRBV10-1 and TRBJ2-1, with a tentative D call TRBD1 (6 bases). Germline-derived CDR1 and CDR2 are WNHNN and SYGVQD (reference sequence). The germline V and J ends were trimmed by 2 bases and 3 bases, with 11 bases remaining between them. The CDR3 loop spans 15 amino acids. CDR3 residues: CASSEIRDNYNEQFF. The CDR3 nucleotides are TGCGCCAGCAGTGAGATAAGGGACAACTACAATGAGCAGTTCTTC.

The table lists this clonotype with a few counts. A read error may account for a junction end that differs from germline. The V and J genes are TRBV7-7 and TRBJ2-2; TRBD2 agrees at 8 bases. The V gene's germline CDR1 is SSHAT and CDR2 FNYEAQ (reference sequence). This CDR3 comprises 16 residues. This CDR3 is CASSPRGASGAGELFF. The CDR3, as DNA: TGTGCTAGCAGCCCGCGGGGGGCTAGTGGGGCCGGGGAGCTGTTTTTT. The complete variable domain, with remaining parts taken from reference TRBV7-7 and TRBJ2-2, reads GAGVSQSPRYKVTKRGQDVTLRCDPISSHATLYWYQQALGQGPEFLTYFNYEAQPDKSGLPSDRFSAERPEGSISTLTIQRTEQRDSAMYRCASSPRGASGAGELFFGEGSRLTVL.

The rearrangement uses TRBV4-2 and TRBJ2-3; TRBD1 is a possible D gene (5 bases). Germline assignment: CDR1 LGHNA and CDR2 YNFKEQ. This CDR3 region has 18 residues. The V gene lost 3 bases and the J gene lost 6 bases, with 25 bases spanning the gap. Here the CDR3 reads CASSQGLDQELAGDTQYF. In DNA, the CDR3 is TGTGCCAGCAGCCAGGGGTTAGATCAAGAGTTAGCAGGGGATACGCAGTATTTT.

This chain connects TRBV4-3 to TRBJ1-5; D possibly corresponds to TRBD1 (6 bases). The CDR3 consists of 14 residues. V was clipped by 1 base and J by 7 bases, with 11 bases between them. Germline V gene data show CDR1 as LGHNA and CDR2 as YSLEER. CDR3 sequence: CASSQVTGRQPQHF. For the CDR3, the DNA is TGCGCCAGCAGCCAAGTGACAGGAAGACAGCCCCAGCATTTT.

In this sample, this clonotype turned up a few times. The chain carries TRBV20-1 and TRBJ2-7; D is ambiguous. Trimming pared 0 bases from V and 6 bases from J, leaving 9 bases between. CDR1 is DFQATT, CDR2 SNEGSKA, per germline (reference sequence). The CDR3 is 12 residues long. Here the CDR3 DNA reads TGCAGTGCTAGAGAAGCGTCAGTCGAGCAGTACTTC. As protein: CSAREASVEQYF.